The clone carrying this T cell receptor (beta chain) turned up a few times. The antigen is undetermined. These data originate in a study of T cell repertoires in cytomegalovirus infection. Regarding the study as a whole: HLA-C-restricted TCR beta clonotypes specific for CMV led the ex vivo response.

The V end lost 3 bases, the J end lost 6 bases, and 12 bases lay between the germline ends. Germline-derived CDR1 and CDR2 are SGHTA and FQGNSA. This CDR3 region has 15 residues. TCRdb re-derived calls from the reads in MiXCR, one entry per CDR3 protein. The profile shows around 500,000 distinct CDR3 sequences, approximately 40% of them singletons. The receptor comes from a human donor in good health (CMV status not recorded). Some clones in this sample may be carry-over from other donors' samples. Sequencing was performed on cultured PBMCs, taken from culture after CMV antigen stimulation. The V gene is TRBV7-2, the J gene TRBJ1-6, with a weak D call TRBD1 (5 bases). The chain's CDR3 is CASSFGDLGNSPLHF. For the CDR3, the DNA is TGTGCCAGCAGCTTCGGGGACCTCGGTAATTCACCCCTCCACTTT. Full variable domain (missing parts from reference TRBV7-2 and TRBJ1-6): GAGVSQSPSNKVTEKGKDVELRCDPISGHTALYWYRQSLGQGLEFLIYFQGNSAPDKSGLPSDRFSAERTGGSVSTLTIQRTQQEDSAVYLCASSFGDLGNSPLHFGNGTRLTVT.